This TCR beta chain was captured in a study of blood T cell repertoires in COVID-19. About the research overall: There were acute and convalescent COVID-19 samples, and they came from the United States, Italy and Spain. PBMCs, B-cell-depleted T cells, or T cells provided the cDNA or gDNA that made up the material.

Germline CDR1 SQVTM, CDR2 ANQGSEA. Trimming took off 0 bases at V and 6 bases at J, with 4 bases between the two ends. The CDR3 contains 11 residues. Original methodology: Amplification of reference gene primers provided the estimated nucleated cell counts. Profiling relied on immunoSEQ multiplex PCR, and the TCRdb table lists in-frame clones only, not all of them. That table furnishes V, J and clone size, whereas the DNA furnished D and trimming. The sample lists roughly 69,000 clones, about 81% occurring once. A single count supports this clone. The sequenced sample was peripheral blood. The chain employs TRBV29-1 and TRBJ2-3; no reliable D call. The sequence was collected from a human donor in a cohort sampled during active COVID-19. CDR3: CSVEDLDTQYF. CDR3 bases: TGCAGCGTTGAAGATCTGGATACGCAGTATTTT.